This TCR beta chain comes out of a study of human T cells and chemical hapten exposure. Library construction involved attaching unique molecular identifiers to individual cDNA molecules, which allowed quantitative, reproducible TCR counting. TCRdb re-analysed the RACE reads in MiXCR, keeping a single row per CDR3 protein. The sample lists a few hundred thousand distinct CDR3 sequences, about 6% occurring once. Time point of the sample: patch test 2, 6 weeks after DPC sensitization. The treatment: therapeutic diphenylcyclopropenone sensitization with weekly scalp DPC. The study drew its donors from alopecia patients who were 18 to 70 years old and suitable for DPC. Per germline, CDR1 SGHTA and CDR2 FQGNSA. This CDR3 is 16 amino acids long. V was pared by 3 bases and J by 4 bases, with 9 bases of the junction left unmatched.

The sample in question was whole blood, obtained in connection with sensitization to the hapten diphenylcyclopropenone (DPC). The chain is built from TRBV7-2 and TRBJ2-3; 8 nucleotides agree with TRBD2. The sequence derives from a woman between 18 and 29 years old with alopecia areata. Some clones in this sample may be carry-over from other donors' samples. The CDR3 bases are TGTGCCAGCAGCTTTCTAGCGGGTCTGCCTCCAGATACGCAGTATTTT. Its protein is CASSFLAGLPPDTQYF. Filled out from reference TRBV7-2 and TRBJ2-3, the complete variable domain reads GAGVSQSPSNKVTEKGKDVELRCDPISGHTALYWYRQSLGQGLEFLIYFQGNSAPDKSGLPSDRFSAERTGGSVSTLTIQRTQQEDSAVYLCASSFLAGLPPDTQYFGPGTRLTVL.